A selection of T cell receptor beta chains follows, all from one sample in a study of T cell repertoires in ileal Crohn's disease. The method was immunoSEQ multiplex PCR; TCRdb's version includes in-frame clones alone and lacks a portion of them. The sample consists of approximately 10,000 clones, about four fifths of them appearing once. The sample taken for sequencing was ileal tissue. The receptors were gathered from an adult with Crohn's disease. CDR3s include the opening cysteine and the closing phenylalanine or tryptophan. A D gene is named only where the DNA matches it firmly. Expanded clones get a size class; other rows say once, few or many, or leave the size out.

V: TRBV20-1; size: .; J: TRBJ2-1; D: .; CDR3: CSASKMAEQFF; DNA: TGCAGTGCTAGTAAGATGGCAGAGCAGTTCTTC
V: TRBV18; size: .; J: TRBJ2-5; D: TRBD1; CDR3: CASSLRDSQETQYF; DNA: TGTGCCAGCTCACTCCGGGACAGCCAAGAGACCCAGTACTTC
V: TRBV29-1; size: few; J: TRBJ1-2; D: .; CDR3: CSVGGTDGYTF; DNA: TGCAGCGTTGGGGGGACTGATGGCTACACCTTC
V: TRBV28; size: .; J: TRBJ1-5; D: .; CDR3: CASSQNNQPQHF; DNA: TGTGCCAGTAGCCAAAACAATCAGCCCCAGCATTTT
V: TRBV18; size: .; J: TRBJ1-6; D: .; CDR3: CASSPGSGGNSPLHF; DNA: TGTGCCAGCTCACCAGGCAGTGGAGGAAATTCACCCCTCCACTTT
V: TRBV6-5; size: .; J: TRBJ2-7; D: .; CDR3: CASSYPGGTGEQYF; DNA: TGTGCCAGCAGTTACCCAGGAGGAACCGGCGAGCAGTACTTC
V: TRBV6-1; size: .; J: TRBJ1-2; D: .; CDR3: CASSEVGRASSGYTF; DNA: TGTGCCAGCAGTGAAGTAGGCAGGGCTTCGTCTGGCTACACCTTC
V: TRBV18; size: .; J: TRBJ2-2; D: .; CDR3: CASSPARHANTGELFF; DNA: TGTGCCAGCTCACCCGCCAGACACGCGAACACCGGGGAGCTGTTTTTT
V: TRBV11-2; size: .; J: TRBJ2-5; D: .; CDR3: CASSLEEGAWETQYF; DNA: TGTGCCAGCAGCTTAGAGGAGGGGGCTTGGGAGACCCAGTACTTC
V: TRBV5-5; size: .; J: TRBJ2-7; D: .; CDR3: CASSSYVGDEQYF; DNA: TGTGCCAGCAGTTCTTACGTGGGAGACGAGCAGTACTTC
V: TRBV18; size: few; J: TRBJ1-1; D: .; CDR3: CASSPPATLTEAFF; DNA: TGTGCCAGCTCACCACCGGCGACACTCACTGAAGCTTTCTTT
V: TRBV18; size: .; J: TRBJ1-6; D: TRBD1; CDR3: CASSPRDRYNSPLHF; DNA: TGTGCCAGCTCACCCCGGGACAGGTATAATTCACCCCTCCACTTT
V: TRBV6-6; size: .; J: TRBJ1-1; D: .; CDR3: CASSLRGEGGEAFF; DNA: TGTGCCAGCAGCCTAAGGGGAGAAGGGGGAGAAGCTTTCTTT
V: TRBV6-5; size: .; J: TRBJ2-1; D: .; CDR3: CASSYGGPAYNEQFF; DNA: TGTGCCAGCAGTTACGGCGGGCCGGCCTACAATGAGCAGTTCTTC
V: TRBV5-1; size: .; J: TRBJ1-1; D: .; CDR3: CASSSGIMNTEAFF; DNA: TGCGCCAGCAGCTCGGGAATTATGAACACTGAAGCTTTCTTT
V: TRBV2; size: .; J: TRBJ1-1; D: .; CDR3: CASSDFSGTEAFF; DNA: TGTGCCAGCAGTGACTTCTCCGGGACTGAAGCTTTCTTT
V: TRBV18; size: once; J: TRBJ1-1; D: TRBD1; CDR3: CASSPGRTGEAFF; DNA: TGTGCCAGCTCACCGGGAAGGACAGGGGAAGCTTTCTTT
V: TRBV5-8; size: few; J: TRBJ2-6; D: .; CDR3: CASSSIRTDSPSGANVLTF; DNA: TGTGCCAGCAGCTCGATCAGAACAGACAGCCCCTCTGGGGCCAACGTCCTGACTTTC
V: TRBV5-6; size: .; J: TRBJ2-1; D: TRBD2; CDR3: CASSFRLAAYNEQFF; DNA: TGTGCCAGCAGCTTCCGGCTAGCGGCTTACAATGAGCAGTTCTTC
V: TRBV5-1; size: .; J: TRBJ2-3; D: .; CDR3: CASSLTGVSTDTQYF; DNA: TGCGCCAGCAGCTTGACGGGAGTTAGCACAGATACGCAGTATTTT
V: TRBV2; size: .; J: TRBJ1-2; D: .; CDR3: CASSENSYYGYTF; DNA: TGTGCCAGCAGTGAAAACAGCTACTATGGCTACACCTTC
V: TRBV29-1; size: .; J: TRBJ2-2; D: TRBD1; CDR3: CSVTGTGGATGELFF; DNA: TGCAGCGTCACCGGGACAGGGGGCGCAACCGGGGAGCTGTTTTTT
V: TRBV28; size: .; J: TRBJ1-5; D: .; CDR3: CASTRYGEPQHF; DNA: TGTGCCAGCACCCGGTACGGGGAGCCCCAGCATTTT
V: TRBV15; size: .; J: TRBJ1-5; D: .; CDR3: CATSPRQVNQPQHF; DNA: TGTGCCACCAGCCCCAGACAGGTTAATCAGCCCCAGCATTTT
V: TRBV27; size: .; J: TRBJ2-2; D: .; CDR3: CASSPDRYTGELFF; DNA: TGTGCCAGCAGCCCTGACAGATACACCGGGGAGCTGTTTTTT
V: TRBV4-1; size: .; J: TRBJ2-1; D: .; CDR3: CASSQGALADEQFF; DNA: TGCGCCAGCAGCCAAGGAGCCCTAGCCGATGAGCAGTTCTTC
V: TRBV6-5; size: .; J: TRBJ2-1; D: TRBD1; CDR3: CASSSPGTANEQFF; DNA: TGTGCCAGCAGTTCCCCCGGGACAGCTAATGAGCAGTTCTTC
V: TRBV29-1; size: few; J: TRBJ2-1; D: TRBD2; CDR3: CSVEGWTSGGYNEQFF; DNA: TGCAGCGTTGAGGGATGGACTAGCGGGGGGTACAATGAGCAGTTCTTC
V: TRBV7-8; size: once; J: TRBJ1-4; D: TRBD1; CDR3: CASSPTWTGEGEKLFF; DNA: TGTGCCAGCAGCCCCACCTGGACAGGGGAAGGGGAAAAACTGTTTTTT
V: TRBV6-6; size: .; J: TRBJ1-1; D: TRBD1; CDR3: CASRRTGITEAFF; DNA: TGTGCCAGCAGAAGGACAGGGATCACTGAAGCTTTCTTT
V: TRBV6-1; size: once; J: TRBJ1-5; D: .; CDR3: CASRLGGLSQPQHF; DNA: TGTGCCAGCAGGCTCGGGGGATTGAGTCAGCCCCAGCACTTT
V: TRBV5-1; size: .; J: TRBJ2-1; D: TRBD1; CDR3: CASSLIQGAWNEQFF; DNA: TGCGCCAGCAGCTTGATTCAGGGGGCGTGGAATGAGCAGTTCTTC
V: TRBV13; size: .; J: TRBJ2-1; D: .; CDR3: CASSTRNRDSRFF; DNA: TGTGCCAGCAGCACCCGGAACCGGGACTCGCGGTTCTTC
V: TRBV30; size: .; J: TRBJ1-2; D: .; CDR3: CAWRLSGRGYTF; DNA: TGTGCCTGGAGATTATCAGGTCGGGGCTACACCTTC
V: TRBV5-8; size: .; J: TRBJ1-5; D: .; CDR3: CASSVAFRDQPQHF; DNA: TGTGCCAGCAGCGTGGCGTTCCGGGATCAGCCCCAGCATTTT
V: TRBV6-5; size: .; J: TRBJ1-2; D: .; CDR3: CASSYSSTGVYGYTF; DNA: TGTGCCAGCAGTTACTCGAGTACCGGGGTCTATGGCTACACCTTC
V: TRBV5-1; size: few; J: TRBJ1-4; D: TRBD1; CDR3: CASSPTGINEKLFF; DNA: TGCGCCAGCAGTCCGACAGGGATTAATGAAAAACTGTTTTTT
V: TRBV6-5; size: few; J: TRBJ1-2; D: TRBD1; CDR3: CASRVGQYYGYTF; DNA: TGTGCCAGCAGGGTGGGACAGTACTATGGCTACACCTTC
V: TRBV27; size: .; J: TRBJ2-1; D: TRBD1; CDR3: CASSLGQGARNEQFF; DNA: TGTGCCAGCAGTTTAGGACAGGGGGCGCGAAATGAGCAGTTCTTC
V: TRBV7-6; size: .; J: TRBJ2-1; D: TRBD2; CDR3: CASRSRGVDEQFF; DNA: TGTGCCAGCAGAAGTCGGGGGGTCGATGAGCAGTTCTTC
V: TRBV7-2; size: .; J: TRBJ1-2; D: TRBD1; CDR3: CASSPGQGYGYTF; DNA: TGTGCCAGCAGCCCGGGACAGGGATATGGCTACACCTTC
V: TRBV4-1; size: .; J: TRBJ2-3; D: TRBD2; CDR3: CASSQDPPSGGADTQYF; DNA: TGCGCCAGCAGCCAAGACCCCCCTAGCGGGGGTGCAGATACGCAGTATTTT
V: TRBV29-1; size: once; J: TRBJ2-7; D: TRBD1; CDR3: CSVVGSEGQGPYEQYF; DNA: TGCAGCGTTGTAGGCAGTGAGGGACAGGGACCCTACGAGCAGTACTTC
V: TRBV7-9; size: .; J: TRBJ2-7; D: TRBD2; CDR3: CASSLGLAGVREQYF; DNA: TGTGCCAGCAGCTTAGGACTAGCGGGGGTGAGGGAGCAGTACTTC
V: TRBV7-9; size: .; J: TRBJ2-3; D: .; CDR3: CASSFQGSGADTQYF; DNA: TGTGCCAGCAGCTTTCAGGGAAGTGGGGCAGATACGCAGTATTTT
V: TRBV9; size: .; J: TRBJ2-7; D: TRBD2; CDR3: CASSVGTFGGAYEQYF; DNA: TGTGCCAGCAGCGTGGGGACCTTTGGGGGGGCCTACGAGCAGTACTTC
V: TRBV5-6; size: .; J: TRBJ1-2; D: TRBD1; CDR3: CASSLPGGPYGYTF; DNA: TGTGCCAGCAGCCTACCAGGGGGCCCATATGGCTACACCTTC
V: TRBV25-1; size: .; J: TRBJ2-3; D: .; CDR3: CASSRSTDTQYF; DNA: TGTGCCAGCAGCCGGAGCACAGATACGCAGTATTTT